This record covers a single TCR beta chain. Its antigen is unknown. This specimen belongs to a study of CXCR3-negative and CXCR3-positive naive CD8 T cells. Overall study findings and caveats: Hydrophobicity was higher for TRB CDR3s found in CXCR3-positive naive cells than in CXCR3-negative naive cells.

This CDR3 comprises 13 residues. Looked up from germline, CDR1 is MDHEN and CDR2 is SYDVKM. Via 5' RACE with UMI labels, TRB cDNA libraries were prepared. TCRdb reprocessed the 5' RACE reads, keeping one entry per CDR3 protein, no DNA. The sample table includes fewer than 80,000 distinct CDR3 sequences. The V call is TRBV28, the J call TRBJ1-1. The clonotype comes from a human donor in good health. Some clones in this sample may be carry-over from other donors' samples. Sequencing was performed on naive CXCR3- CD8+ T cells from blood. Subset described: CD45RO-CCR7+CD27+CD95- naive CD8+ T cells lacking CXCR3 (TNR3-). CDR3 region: CASSLVVNREAFF.